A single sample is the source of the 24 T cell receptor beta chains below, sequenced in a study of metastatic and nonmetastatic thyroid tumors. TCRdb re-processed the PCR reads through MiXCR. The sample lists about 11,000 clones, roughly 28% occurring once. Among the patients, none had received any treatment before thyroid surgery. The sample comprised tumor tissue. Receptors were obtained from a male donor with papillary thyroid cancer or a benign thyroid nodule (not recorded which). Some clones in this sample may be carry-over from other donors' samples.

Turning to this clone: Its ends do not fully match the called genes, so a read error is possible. The CDR3 region is CASSPAVGRESANEQFF. In DNA form, the CDR3 reads TGTGCCAGCAGTCCTGCTGTGGGGCGGGAGTCGGCGAATGAGCAATTCTTC. V is TRBV6-1 and J is TRBJ2-1, with 7 bases aligning to TRBD2. This CDR3 has 17 residues. CDR1 and CDR2 (germline): MNHNS, SASEGT.

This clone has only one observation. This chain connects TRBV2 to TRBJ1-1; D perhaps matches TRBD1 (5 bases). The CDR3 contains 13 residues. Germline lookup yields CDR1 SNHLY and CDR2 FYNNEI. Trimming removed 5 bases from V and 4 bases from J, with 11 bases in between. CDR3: CASSQGRSTEAFF. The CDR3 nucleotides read TGTGCCAGCAGTCAGGGTAGGAGCACTGAAGCTTTCTTT.

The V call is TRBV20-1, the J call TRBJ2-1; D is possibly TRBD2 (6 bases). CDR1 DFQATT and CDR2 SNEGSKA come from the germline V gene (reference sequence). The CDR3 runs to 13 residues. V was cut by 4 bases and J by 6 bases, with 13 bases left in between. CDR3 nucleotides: TGCAGTGCTATGAATCCGGGAGTCAATGAGCAGTTCTTC. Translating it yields CSAMNPGVNEQFF.

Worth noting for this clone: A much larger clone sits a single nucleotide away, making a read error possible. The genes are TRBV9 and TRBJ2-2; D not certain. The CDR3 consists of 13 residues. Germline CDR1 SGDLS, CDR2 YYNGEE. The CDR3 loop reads CAGSAENTGELFF. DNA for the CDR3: TGTGCCGGCAGCGCCGAGAACACCGGGGAGCTGTTTTTT.

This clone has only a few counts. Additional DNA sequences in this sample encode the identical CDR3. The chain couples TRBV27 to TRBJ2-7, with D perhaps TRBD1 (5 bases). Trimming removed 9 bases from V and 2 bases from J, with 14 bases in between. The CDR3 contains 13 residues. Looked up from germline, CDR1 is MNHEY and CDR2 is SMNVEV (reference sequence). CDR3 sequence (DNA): TGTGCCAGTAGCCGGACACCGACCTACGAGCAGTACTTC. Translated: CASSRTPTYEQYF.

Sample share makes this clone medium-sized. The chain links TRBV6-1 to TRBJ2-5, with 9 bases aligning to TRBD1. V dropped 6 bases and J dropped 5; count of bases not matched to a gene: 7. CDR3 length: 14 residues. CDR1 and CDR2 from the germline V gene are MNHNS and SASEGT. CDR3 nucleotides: TGTGCCAGCAGGATGGGACAGGGAGGGGAGACCCAGTACTTC. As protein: CASRMGQGGETQYF.

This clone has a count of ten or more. The CDR3 reads CASSLAQSANEKLFF. CDR3 bases: TGTGCCAGCAGCTTAGCTCAGAGCGCTAATGAAAAACTGTTTTTT. J is TRBJ1-4 and V is TRBV7-8; D is ambiguous. Looked up from germline, CDR1 is SGHVS and CDR2 is FQNEAQ. V was clipped by 0 bases and J by 3 bases, with 8 bases between them. CDR3 length: 15 residues.

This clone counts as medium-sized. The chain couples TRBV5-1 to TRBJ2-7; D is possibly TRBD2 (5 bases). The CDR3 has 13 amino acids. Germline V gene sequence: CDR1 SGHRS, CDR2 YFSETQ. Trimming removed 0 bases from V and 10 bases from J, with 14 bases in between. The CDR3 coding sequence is TGCGCCAGCAGCTTGGGTCCTGAGAGCGGACAGTACTTC. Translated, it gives CASSLGPESGQYF.

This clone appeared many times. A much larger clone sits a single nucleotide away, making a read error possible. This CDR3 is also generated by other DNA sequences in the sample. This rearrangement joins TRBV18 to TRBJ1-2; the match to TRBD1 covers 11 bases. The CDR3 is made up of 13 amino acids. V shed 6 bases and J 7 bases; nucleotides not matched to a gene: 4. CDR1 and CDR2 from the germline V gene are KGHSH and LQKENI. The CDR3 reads CASSAGTGGGYTF. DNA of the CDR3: TGTGCCAGCTCGGCCGGGACAGGGGGTGGCTACACCTTC.

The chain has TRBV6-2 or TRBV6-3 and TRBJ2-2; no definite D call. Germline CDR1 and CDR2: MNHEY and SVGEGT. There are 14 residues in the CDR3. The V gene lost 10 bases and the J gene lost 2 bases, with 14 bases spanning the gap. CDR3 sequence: CATLGRPNTGELFF. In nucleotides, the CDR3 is TGTGCCACCTTGGGTCGGCCTAACACCGGGGAGCTGTTTTTT.

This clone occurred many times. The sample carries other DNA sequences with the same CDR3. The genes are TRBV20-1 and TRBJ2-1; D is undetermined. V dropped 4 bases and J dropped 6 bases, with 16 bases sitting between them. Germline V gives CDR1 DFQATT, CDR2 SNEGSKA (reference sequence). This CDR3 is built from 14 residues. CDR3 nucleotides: TGCAGTGCTAAGACCCCCCCCGGGCTCAATGAGCAGTTCTTC. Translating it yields CSAKTPPGLNEQFF.

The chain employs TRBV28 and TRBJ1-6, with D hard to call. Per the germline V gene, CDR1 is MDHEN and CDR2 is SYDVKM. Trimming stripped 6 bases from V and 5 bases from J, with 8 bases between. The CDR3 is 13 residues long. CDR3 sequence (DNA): TGTGCCAGCAGACAGTGGCATAATTCACCCCTCCACTTT. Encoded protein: CASRQWHNSPLHF. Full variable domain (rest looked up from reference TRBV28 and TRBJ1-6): DVKVTQSSRYLVKRTGEKVFLECVQDMDHENMFWYRQDPGLGLRLIYFSYDVKMKEKGDIPEGYSVSREKKERFSLILESASTNQTSMYLCASRQWHNSPLHFGNGTRLTVT.

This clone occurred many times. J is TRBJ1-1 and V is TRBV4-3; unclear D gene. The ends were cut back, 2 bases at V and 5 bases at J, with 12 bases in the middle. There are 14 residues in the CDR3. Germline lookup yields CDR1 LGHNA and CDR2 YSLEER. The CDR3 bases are TGCGCCAGCAGCCAAAGAGAGGGCGGTACTGAAGCTTTCTTT. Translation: CASSQREGGTEAFF.

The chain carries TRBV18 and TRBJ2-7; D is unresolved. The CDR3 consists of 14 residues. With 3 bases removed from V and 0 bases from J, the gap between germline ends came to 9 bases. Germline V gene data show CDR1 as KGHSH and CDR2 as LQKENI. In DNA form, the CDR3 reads TGTGCCAGCTCACCCCGCCCCGACTCCTACGAGCAGTACTTC. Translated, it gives CASSPRPDSYEQYF.

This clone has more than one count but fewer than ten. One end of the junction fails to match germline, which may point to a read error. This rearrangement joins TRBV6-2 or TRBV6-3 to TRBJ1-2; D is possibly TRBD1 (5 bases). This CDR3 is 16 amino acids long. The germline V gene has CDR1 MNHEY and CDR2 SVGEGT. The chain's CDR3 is CASSGGSVGFQYGYTF. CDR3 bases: TGCGCCAGTTCCGGGGGGTCAGTCGGGTTCCAATATGGCTACACCTTC.

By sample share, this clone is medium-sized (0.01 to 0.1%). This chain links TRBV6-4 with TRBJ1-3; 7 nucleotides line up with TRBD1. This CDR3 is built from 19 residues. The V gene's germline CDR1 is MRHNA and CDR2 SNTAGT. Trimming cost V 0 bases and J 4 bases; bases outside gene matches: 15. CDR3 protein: CASSDSGPHRGISGNTIYF. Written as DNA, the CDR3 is TGTGCCAGCAGTGACTCGGGCCCTCACAGGGGTATCTCCGGAAACACCATATATTTT.

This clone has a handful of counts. The CDR3 reads CASGRPSGQGTEAFF. The CDR3, as DNA: TGTGCCAGCGGAAGGCCCTCGGGACAGGGAACTGAAGCTTTCTTT. J is TRBJ1-1 and V is TRBV2, with TRBD1 matching over 9 bases. This CDR3 spans 15 amino acids. Looked up from germline, CDR1 is SNHLY and CDR2 is FYNNEI. V lost 8 bases and J lost 5; bases outside the gene matches: 12.

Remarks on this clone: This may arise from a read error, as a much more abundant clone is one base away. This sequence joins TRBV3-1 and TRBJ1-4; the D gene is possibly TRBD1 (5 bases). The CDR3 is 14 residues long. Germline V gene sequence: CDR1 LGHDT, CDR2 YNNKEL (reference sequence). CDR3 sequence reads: CASSLSSGDEELFF. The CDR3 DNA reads TGTGCCAGCAGCCTGTCCTCGGGGGATGAAGAACTGTTTTTT.

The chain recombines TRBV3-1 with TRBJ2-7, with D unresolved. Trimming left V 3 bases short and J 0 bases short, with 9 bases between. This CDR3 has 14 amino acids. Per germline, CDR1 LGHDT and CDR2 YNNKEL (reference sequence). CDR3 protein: CASSQLLRSYEQYF. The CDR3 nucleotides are TGTGCCAGCAGCCAGCTGCTCCGCTCCTACGAGCAGTACTTC.

For the CDR3, the DNA is TGTGCCAGCGCCGACAGGTCCTCCTACGAGCAGTACTTC. Encoded protein: CASADRSSYEQYF. The chain joins TRBV4-2 to TRBJ2-7; a weak D match, TRBD1 (6 bases). Germline V gives CDR1 LGHNA, CDR2 YNFKEQ. Trimming left V 8 bases short and J 0 bases short, with 11 bases between. The CDR3 extends over 13 amino acids.

The CDR3 nucleotides are TGTGCCAGCGGGGGGTGGAGGAGGAATAATTCACCCCTCCACTTT. The encoded protein is CASGGWRRNNSPLHF. The chain carries TRBV7-9 and TRBJ1-6; possibly TRBD1 for D (5 bases). The CDR3 contains 15 residues. Trimming cost V 8 bases and J 5 bases, with 16 bases left between them. Germline V gene lookup returns CDR1 SEHNR and CDR2 FQNEAQ (reference sequence).

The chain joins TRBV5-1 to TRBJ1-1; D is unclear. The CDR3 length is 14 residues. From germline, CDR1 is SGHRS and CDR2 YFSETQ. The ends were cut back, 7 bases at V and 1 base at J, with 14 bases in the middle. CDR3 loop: CASLFGPSNTEAFF. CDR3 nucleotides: TGCGCCAGCCTATTTGGACCTTCGAACACTGAAGCTTTCTTT.

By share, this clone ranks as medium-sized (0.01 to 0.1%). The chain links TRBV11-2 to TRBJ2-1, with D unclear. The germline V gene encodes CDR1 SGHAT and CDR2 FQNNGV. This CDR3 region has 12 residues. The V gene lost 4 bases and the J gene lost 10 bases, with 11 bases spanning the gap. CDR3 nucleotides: TGTGCCAGCAGCTCTAATCGGGCGGAGCAGTTCTTC. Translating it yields CASSSNRAEQFF.

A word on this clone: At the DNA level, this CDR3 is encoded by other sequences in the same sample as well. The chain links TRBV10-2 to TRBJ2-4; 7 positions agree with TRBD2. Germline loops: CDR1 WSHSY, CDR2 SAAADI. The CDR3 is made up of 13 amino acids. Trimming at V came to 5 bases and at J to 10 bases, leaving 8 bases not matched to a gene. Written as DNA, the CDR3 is TGCGCCAGCAGTACCCTGGGAGGGAATATTCAGTACTTC. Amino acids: CASSTLGGNIQYF.